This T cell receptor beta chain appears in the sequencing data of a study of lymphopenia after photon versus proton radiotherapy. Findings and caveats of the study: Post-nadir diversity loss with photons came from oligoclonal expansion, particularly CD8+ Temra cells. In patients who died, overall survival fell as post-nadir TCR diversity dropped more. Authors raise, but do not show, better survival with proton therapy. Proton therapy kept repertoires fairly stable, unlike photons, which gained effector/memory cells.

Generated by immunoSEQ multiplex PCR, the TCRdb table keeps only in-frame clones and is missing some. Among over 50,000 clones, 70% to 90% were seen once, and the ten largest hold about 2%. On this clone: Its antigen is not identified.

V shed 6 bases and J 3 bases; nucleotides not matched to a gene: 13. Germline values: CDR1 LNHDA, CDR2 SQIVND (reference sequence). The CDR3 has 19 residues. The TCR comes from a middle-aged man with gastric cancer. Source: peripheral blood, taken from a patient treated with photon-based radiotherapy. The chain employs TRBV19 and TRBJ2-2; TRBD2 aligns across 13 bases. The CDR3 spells CASSPRAGTSGTYTGELFF. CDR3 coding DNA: TGTGCCAGTAGCCCAAGGGCCGGGACTAGCGGGACGTACACCGGGGAGCTGTTTTTT.